These 12 T cell receptor beta chains were all obtained from the same sample, sequenced in a study of blood T cells in healthy people across ages (dated by TCRdb to between 2014 and 2017). The receptor library was made with 5' RACE. Sequenced on an Illumina HiSeq 2500. A second PCR of roughly 7 to 11 cycles was run with a J-beta primer mix and a sample-barcoded 5' primer. The public reads were reanalyzed by TCRdb: fastp trimming at Q25, MiXCR alignment, in-frame beta chains only. Identical CDR3 protein sequences are pooled into one entry, listed with their most common genes and DNA. A total of over a million distinct CDR3 sequences appear in this sample, under 30% of them only once. The ten largest make up 0.75% of the sample. This sample also belongs to another study, concerning T cells of mothers and their children.

The sequencing input was blood. The source is a girl aged 2 to 10 in good health.

This clonotype was seen a few times. The chain joins TRBV7-9 to TRBJ1-6; no firm D call. Trimming pared 3 bases from V and 6 bases from J, leaving 18 bases between. The length of the CDR3 is 17 residues. Germline loops: CDR1 SEHNR, CDR2 FQNEAQ (reference sequence). CDR3 sequence reads: CASSFIQAPFFNSPLHF. The CDR3 coding sequence is TGTGCCAGCAGCTTTATCCAGGCACCGTTCTTTAATTCACCCCTCCACTTT.

As to this clonotype: Sequence at one end of the junction differs from germline and may be a read error. This rearrangement joins TRBV5-1 to TRBJ2-1, with 9 bases identical to TRBD2. The CDR3 spans 16 residues. The germline CDR1 and CDR2 sequences are SGHRS and YFSETQ. The CDR3 DNA is TGCGCCAGCAGCTTCTTGGTTAGCGGGAGTGACAACGAGCAGTTCTTC. It translates to CASSFLVSGSDNEQFF.

This clonotype was picked up a small number of times. The chain combines TRBV24-1 with TRBJ2-1, with 7 bases that match TRBD2. The CDR3 covers 19 residues. Looked up from germline, CDR1 is KGHDR and CDR2 is SFDVKD. V gave up 7 bases and J gave up 2 bases; unmatched junction bases: 19. The CDR3 bases are TGTGCCACCAGCTCGCTGAGCTCGGGAGGCCCAATGCCCTACAATGAGCAGTTCTTC. Translating gives CATSSLSSGGPMPYNEQFF.

This clonotype was recorded a few times. This rearrangement joins TRBV9 to TRBJ2-7, with 7 bases identical to TRBD1. This CDR3 comprises 14 residues. Germline CDR1 SGDLS, CDR2 YYNGEE. Losses at the gene ends were 0 bases for V and 1 base for J; bases not matched to a gene: 1. The chain's CDR3 is CASSVEGQSYEQYF. As DNA, the CDR3 is TGTGCCAGCAGCGTAGAGGGACAGTCCTACGAGCAGTACTTC.

This clonotype was seen more than once but under ten times. The rearrangement joins TRBV7-9 to TRBJ1-2, with D possibly being TRBD1 (6 bases). CDR3 length equals 16 residues. Germline CDR1 is SEHNR and CDR2 is FQNEAQ (reference sequence). The V end was cut by 5 bases, the J end by 4 bases, with 20 bases between. The CDR3 coding sequence is TGTGCCAGCAGCCCCACGGACCAGACAGGACTCTATGGCTACACCTTC. Amino acid sequence: CASSPTDQTGLYGYTF.

This clonotype was seen only a few times. The V gene is TRBV14, the J gene TRBJ2-1; 7 bases map to TRBD1. TRBJ2-5 explains the end of the DNA better; the J call may be wrong. In germline, CDR1 is SGHDN, CDR2 FVKESK. This CDR3 region has 13 residues. The CDR3 DNA reads as TGTGCCAGCAGACCGACAGGGTACGAGACCCAGTACTTC. Its protein is CASRPTGYETQYF.

The table lists this clonotype with a few counts. The chain combines TRBV25-1 with TRBJ2-5, with D perhaps matching TRBD2 (6 bases). The CDR3 has 12 residues. The germline CDR1 and CDR2 sequences are MGHDK and SYGVNS. Trimming removed 8 bases from V and 4 bases from J, with 11 bases in between. The CDR3 coding sequence is TGTGCCAGCGGGGGACTCCTAGAGACCCAGTACTTC. Protein: CASGGLLETQYF.

The V gene is TRBV7-9, the J gene TRBJ2-5; TRBD1 agrees at 8 bases. Germline assignment: CDR1 SEHNR and CDR2 FQNEAQ (reference sequence). The junction had 7 bases not matched to a gene; V was cut back by 2 bases and J by 2 bases. The CDR3 loop spans 16 amino acids. CDR3: CASSLRLDRDQETQYF. CDR3 DNA: TGTGCCAGCAGCTTACGCCTGGACAGGGATCAAGAGACCCAGTACTTC.

V is TRBV12-3 or TRBV12-4 and J is TRBJ2-3; 10 nucleotides align to TRBD2. The CDR3 contains 16 residues. Trimming removed 4 bases from V and 4 bases from J; junction bases left unmatched: 8. CDR3 DNA: TGTGCCAGCAGTTACGATAGCGGGAGGAACGCAGATACGCAGTATTTT. Its protein product is CASSYDSGRNADTQYF.

This clonotype was counted a few times. V and J are TRBV28 and TRBJ1-5; D gene uncertain. The CDR3 length is 16 residues. V was cut by 5 bases and J by 2 bases, with 16 bases left in between. CDR1 and CDR2 (germline): MDHEN, SYDVKM. The chain's CDR3 is CASSPHRGVGNQPQHF. The CDR3 region has the DNA TGTGCCAGCAGTCCACACCGGGGAGTTGGCAATCAGCCCCAGCATTTT.

This clonotype was counted a few times. This chain joins TRBV6-1 and TRBJ2-5; D call uncertain. The last part of the DNA fits TRBJ2-1 better; the J call may be wrong. The CDR3 is 13 amino acids. The germline V gene encodes CDR1 MNHNS and CDR2 SASEGT. This chain's CDR3 is CASSVWDIAWQFF. CDR3 nucleotide sequence: TGTGCCAGCAGTGTTTGGGATATAGCTTGGCAGTTCTTC.

The gene calls are TRBV12-3 or TRBV12-4 and TRBJ2-6; D uncertain. Trimming shortened V by 4 bases and J by 2 bases, and 3 bases separated the two germline ends. This CDR3 is 13 amino acids long. CDR3 region: CASSYAGANVLTF. The CDR3 DNA sequence: TGTGCCAGCAGTTACGCTGGGGCCAACGTCCTGACTTTC.